This TCR beta chain is from a study of cytomegalovirus exposure and HLA in healthy donors. Points from the study as a whole: TCR beta chains associated with HLA were, in a later analysis, more clonally expanded than equally common others. According to the study, roughly 160 TCR beta chains were cytomegalovirus-associated.

A word on this clone: The antigen is unknown.

Both 60 Vbeta primers and 13 Jbeta primers went into the PCR. The data were produced by immunoSEQ multiplex PCR, yet TCRdb's version contains in-frame clones alone and is incomplete. The data show 180,000 or so clones, roughly 80% seen once. The CDR3 loop spans 14 amino acids. Germline values: CDR1 SGHRS, CDR2 YFSETQ. The V and J ends lost 5 bases and 3 bases, in that order; junction bases with no gene match: 8. The chain links TRBV5-1 to TRBJ2-7; 7 bases map to TRBD1. Sequencing was performed on PBMCs. The TCR sequence derives from a female donor in good health and CMV-seronegative. The CDR3 region is CASRPGQTNYEQYF. The DNA of the CDR3 is TGCGCCAGCAGACCGGGACAGACGAACTACGAGCAGTACTTC.